This T cell receptor beta chain was recovered during a study of blood T cell repertoires in COVID-19 (dated by TCRdb to the early 2020s). Background for the entire study: The collaborator samples originated in the United States, Italy and Spain and spanned the acute and convalescent phases of COVID-19. The prospective study material was composed of cDNA or gDNA derived from T cells, B-cell-depleted T cells, or PBMCs. Deeply sampled blood TCRbeta repertoires from subjects exposed to, actively infected with, or recovered from COVID-19 were included in the dataset. The repertoires were released in a freely available public database meant as a resource for research on the immune response to SARS-CoV-2. The samples were drawn from the first 160 participants of the ongoing ImmuneRACE study and from over a thousand subjects provided by 6 global collaborators. Nearly every sample came with metadata listing a de-identified subject ID, COVID-19 status, age in years and sex. Where available, HLA class I and class II types were obtained from metadata supplied by the sample provider rather than from assay-based typing.

A word on this clone: Its binding antigen is unknown. Within one base of it there is no much larger clone, and no base qualities were kept.

V loses 4 bases of germline sequence and J loses 7 bases, and the interval between the two ends is 15 bases. From cysteine to phenylalanine, the CDR3 is 13 amino acids long. Here the CDR3 DNA is all that survives: 39 bases in frame from base 1. According to the germline V gene (reference sequence), CDR1 reads SGHNT and CDR2 reads YYREEE. TCRbeta CDR3 regions were amplified from genomic DNA by means of the immunoSEQ Assay, a bias-controlled multiplex PCR. On the authors' methods: Within the assay, amplification of reference gene primers was used to estimate how many nucleated cells each sample contained. To quantify the absolute abundance of each unique TCRbeta CDR3 rearrangement, sequence reads were collapsed and filtered. For each sample, productive Simpson clonality was calculated as the square root of Simpson's diversity index across productive rearrangements. The source is immuneACCESS, and TCRdb retained only in-frame sequences with V and J called. Part of the clones is not carried over; for the studies checked, unresolved V genes explain less than half of this, and the remainder is unexplained. V, J and clone size derive from that table, while D and trimming were established from the DNA sequence. The sample yields roughly 250,000 clones; approximately 84% were counted once. 15% to 19% of the sample lies in the top ten.

One collaborating source in Seattle enrolled patients during active infection and followed them longitudinally through the course of disease. Each collaborating institution followed its own protocols to collect whole blood in K2EDTA tubes. For TCRbeta analysis, collaborator samples were shipped as frozen whole blood, as isolated PBMCs, or as DNA extracted from either sample type. Here is what the overall study found, with its caveats: The amount of clinical and demographic metadata varied by source and participant and was provided uncurated.

The sequence was collected from a person between 65 and 80 years old with COVID-19, enrolled during active disease. Input material: peripheral blood. The rearranged chain carries TRBV5-4 and TRBJ2-7; a weak D assignment points to TRBD2 (5 bases agree). The DNA sequence is as follows: TGTGCCAGCAGCCTCGACTCCTTAGCGGAGCAGTACTTC. It translates as CASSLDSLAEQYF.